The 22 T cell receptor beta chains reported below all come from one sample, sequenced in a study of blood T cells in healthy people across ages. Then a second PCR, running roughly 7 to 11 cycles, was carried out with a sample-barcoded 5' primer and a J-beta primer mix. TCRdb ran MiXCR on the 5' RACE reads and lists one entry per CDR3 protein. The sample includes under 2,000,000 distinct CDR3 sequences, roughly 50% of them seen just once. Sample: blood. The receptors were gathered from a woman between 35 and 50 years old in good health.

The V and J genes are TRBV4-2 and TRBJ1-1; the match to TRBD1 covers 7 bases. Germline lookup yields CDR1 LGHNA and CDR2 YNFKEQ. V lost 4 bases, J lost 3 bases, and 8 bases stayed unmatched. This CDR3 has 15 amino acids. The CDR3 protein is CASSRPGGSYTEAFF. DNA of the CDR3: TGTGCCAGCAGCCGTCCAGGGGGTTCGTACACTGAAGCTTTCTTT.

The CDR3 loop is CAISKVGIQETQYF. DNA for the CDR3: TGTGCCATCAGCAAAGTGGGCATTCAAGAGACCCAGTACTTC. This chain joins TRBV10-3 and TRBJ2-5; D is undetermined. From germline, CDR1 is ENHRY and CDR2 SYGVKD. Trimming left V 6 bases short and J 2 bases short, with 13 bases between. The CDR3 is 14 amino acids.

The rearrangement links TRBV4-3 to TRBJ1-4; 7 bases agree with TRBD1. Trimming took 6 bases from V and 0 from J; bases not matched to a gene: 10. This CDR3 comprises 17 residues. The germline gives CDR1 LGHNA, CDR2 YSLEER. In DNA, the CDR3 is TGCGCCAGCAGTACGGGACAGTCGGCTGCAACTAATGAAAAACTGTTTTTT. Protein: CASSTGQSAATNEKLFF.

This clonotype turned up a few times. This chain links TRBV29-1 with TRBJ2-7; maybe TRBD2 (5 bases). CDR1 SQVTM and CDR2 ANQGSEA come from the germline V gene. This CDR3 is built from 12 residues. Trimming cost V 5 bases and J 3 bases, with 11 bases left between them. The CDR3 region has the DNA TGCAGCGTTCAGGACTTTAGCTACGAGCAGTACTTC. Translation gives CSVQDFSYEQYF.

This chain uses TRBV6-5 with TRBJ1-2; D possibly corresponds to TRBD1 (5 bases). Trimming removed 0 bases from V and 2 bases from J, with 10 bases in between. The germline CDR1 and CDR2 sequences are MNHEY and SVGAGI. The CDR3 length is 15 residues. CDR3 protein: CASSYSGGWNYGYTF. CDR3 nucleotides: TGTGCCAGCAGTTACTCGGGGGGATGGAACTATGGCTACACCTTC.

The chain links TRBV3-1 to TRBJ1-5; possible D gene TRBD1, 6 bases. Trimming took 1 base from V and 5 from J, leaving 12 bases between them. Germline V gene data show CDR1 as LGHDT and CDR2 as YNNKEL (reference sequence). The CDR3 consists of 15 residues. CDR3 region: CASSQGGRGDQPQHF. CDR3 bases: TGTGCCAGCAGCCAAGGTGGCAGGGGAGATCAGCCCCAGCATTTT.

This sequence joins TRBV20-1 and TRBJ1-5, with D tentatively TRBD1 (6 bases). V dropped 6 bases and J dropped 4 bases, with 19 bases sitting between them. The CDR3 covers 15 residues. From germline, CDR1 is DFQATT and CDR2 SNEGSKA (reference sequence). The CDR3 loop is CSASTLGQPNQPQHF. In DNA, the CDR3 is TGCAGTGCCTCCACTTTAGGACAGCCTAATCAGCCCCAGCATTTT.

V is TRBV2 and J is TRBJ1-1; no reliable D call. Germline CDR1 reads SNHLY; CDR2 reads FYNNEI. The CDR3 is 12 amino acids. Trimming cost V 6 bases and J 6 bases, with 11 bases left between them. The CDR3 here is CASSASPAEAFF. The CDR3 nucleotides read TGTGCCAGCAGCGCTTCTCCTGCTGAAGCTTTCTTT.

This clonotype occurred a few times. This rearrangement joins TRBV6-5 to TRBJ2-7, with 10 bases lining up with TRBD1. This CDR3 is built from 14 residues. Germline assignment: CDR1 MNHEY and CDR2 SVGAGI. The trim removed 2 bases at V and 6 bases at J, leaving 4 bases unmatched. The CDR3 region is CASSYGTGVVEQYF. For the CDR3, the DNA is TGTGCCAGCAGTTACGGGACAGGGGTGGTCGAGCAGTACTTC.

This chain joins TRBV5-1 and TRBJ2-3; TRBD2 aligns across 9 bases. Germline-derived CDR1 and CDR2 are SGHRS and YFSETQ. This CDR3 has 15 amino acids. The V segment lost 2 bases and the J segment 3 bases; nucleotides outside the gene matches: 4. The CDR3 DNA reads TGCGCCAGCAGCTTCAATAGCGGGGGAACAGATACGCAGTATTTT. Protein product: CASSFNSGGTDTQYF.

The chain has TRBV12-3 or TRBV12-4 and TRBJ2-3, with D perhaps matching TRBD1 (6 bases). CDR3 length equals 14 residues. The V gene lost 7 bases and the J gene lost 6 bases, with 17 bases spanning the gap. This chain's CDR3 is CASTHGQSMDTQYF. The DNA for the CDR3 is TGTGCCAGCACCCACGGACAGTCCATGGATACGCAGTATTTT.

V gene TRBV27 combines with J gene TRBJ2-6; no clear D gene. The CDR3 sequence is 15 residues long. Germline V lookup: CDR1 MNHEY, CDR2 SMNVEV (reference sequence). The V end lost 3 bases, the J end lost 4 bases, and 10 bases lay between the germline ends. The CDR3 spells CASSFPSHGANVLTF. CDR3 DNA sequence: TGTGCCAGCAGTTTCCCGTCGCACGGGGCCAACGTCCTGACTTTC.

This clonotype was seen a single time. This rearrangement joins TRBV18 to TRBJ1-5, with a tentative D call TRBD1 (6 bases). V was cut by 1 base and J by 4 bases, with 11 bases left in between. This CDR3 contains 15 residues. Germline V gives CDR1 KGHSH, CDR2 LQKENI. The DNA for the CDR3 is TGTGCCAGCTCACCACGCCGGACAGATAATCAGCCCCAGCATTTT. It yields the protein CASSPRRTDNQPQHF.

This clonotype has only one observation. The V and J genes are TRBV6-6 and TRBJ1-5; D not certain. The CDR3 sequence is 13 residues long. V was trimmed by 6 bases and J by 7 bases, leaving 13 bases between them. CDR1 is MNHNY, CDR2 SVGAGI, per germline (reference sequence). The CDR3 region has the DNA TGTGCCAGCAGGCCTCCGGGAACCCAGCCCCAGCATTTT. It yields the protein CASRPPGTQPQHF.

For the CDR3, the DNA is TGTGCCACCAGTGATTTGCGGCGGGGGGGCACAGATACGCAGTATTTT. Its translation: CATSDLRRGGTDTQYF. The J gene is TRBJ2-3, the V gene TRBV24-1, with 8 positions matching TRBD2. Germline CDR1 and CDR2: KGHDR and SFDVKD. CDR3 length: 16 residues. The J segment lost 1 base and the V segment lost 0 bases, leaving 2 bases of the junction unmatched.

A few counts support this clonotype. CDR3 amino acids: CASSPRVQIYNSPLHF. CDR3 in DNA: TGTGCCAGCAGTCCACGGGTCCAGATCTATAATTCACCCCTCCACTTT. The chain employs TRBV6-5 and TRBJ1-6; no definite D call. Per germline, CDR1 MNHEY and CDR2 SVGAGI. CDR3 length equals 16 residues. V was trimmed by 5 bases and J by 3 bases, leaving 14 bases between them.

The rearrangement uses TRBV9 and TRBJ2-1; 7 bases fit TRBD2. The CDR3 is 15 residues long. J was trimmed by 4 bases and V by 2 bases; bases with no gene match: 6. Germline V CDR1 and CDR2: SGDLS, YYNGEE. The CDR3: CASSVGGALYNEQFF. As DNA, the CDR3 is TGTGCCAGCAGCGTGGGAGGGGCCCTTTACAATGAGCAGTTCTTC.

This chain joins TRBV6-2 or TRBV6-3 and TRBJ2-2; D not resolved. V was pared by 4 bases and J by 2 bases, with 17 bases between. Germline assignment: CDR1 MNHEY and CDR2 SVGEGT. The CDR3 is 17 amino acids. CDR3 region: CASSWDPGQINTGELFF. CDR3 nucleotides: TGTGCCAGCAGTTGGGATCCTGGGCAGATAAACACCGGGGAGCTGTTTTTT.

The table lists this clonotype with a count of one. CDR3 DNA: TGTGCCAGCAGTTACTCAGTCCGCTCTCGCGAGCAGTACTTC. Protein product: CASSYSVRSREQYF. The chain recombines TRBV6-2 or TRBV6-3 with TRBJ2-5; D unclear. The J call is in doubt because the DNA end fits TRBJ2-7 better. The germline gives CDR1 MNHEY, CDR2 SVGEGT. The CDR3 consists of 14 residues.

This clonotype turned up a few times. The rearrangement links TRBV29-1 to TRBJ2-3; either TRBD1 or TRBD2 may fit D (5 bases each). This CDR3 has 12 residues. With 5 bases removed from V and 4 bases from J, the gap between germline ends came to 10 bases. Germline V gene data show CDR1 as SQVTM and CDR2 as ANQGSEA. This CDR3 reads CSVQRGPDTQYF. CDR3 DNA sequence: TGCAGCGTTCAGAGGGGCCCAGATACGCAGTATTTT.

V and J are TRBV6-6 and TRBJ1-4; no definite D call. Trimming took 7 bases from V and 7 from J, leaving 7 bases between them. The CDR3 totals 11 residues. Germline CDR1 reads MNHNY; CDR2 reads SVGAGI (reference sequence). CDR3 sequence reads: CASIRGEKLFF. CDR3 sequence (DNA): TGTGCCAGCATCCGGGGTGAAAAACTGTTTTTT.

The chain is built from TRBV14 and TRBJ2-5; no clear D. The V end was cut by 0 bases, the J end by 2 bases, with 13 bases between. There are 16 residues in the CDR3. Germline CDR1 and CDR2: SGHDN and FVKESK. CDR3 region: CASSQDLGIRQETQYF. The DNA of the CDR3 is TGTGCCAGCAGCCAAGATTTGGGGATTAGACAAGAGACCCAGTACTTC.